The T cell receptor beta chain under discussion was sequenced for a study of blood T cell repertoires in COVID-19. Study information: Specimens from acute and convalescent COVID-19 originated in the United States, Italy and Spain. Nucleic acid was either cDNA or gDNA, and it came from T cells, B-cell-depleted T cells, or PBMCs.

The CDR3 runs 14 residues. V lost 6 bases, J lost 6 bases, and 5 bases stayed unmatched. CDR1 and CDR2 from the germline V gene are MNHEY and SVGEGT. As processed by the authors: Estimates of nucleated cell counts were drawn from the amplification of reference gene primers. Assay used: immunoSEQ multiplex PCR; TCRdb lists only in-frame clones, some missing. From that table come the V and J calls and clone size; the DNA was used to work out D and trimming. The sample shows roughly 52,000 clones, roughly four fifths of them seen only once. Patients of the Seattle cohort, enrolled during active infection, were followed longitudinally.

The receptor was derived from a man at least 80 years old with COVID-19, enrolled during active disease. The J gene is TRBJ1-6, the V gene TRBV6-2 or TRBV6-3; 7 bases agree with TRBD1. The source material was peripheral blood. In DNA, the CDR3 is TGTGCCAGCAGCCAGGGACAGCCTAATTCACCCCTCCACTTT. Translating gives CASSQGQPNSPLHF.